These T cell receptor beta chains were read from a single sample in a study of T-cell reconstitution after alpha-beta-depleted transplantation in children. TCRdb re-derived calls from the PCR reads in MiXCR, one entry per CDR3 protein. Found here are 100,000 or so distinct CDR3 sequences, 12% of them singletons; the top ten hold over 11%. Sequenced material: PBMCs from the stem cell graft donor, taken from the stem cell graft. These receptors all come from a human donor who donated a stem cell graft to a child with inherited bone marrow failure. The CDR3 runs from the conserved cysteine through the conserved F or W. D genes are given only for firm matches.

CASSQGGARMYEQYF	.	TRBV3-1	TRBJ2-7
CASSSMDWGEQYF	.	TRBV5-1	TRBJ2-7
CASSLRQGSGPQHF	.	TRBV11-2	TRBJ1-5
CSARGFDSPLHF	.	TRBV20-1	TRBJ1-6
CASTFAGRWGYTF	.	TRBV7-2	TRBJ1-2
CASSAEAATAYNEQFF	.	TRBV9	TRBJ2-1
CASSFIADTQYF	.	TRBV12-3/TRBV12-4	TRBJ2-3
CASFEEYQETQYF	.	TRBV6-2/TRBV6-3	TRBJ2-5
CASSLGWGGWNTEAFF	.	TRBV5-1	TRBJ1-1
CASSRLDEQFF	.	TRBV4-2	TRBJ2-1
CASSPRRGGDYNEQFF	.	TRBV7-2	TRBJ2-1
CASSPSGRGRQPQHF	.	TRBV12-3/TRBV12-4	TRBJ1-5
CSVRGWGYTF	.	TRBV20-1	TRBJ1-2
CASSYSEGPLGTDTQYF	.	TRBV6-5	TRBJ2-3
CASSQTANTEAFF	.	TRBV18	TRBJ1-1
CSAREVYEQYF	.	TRBV20-1	TRBJ2-7
CSVTTGPHLGDSPLHF	.	TRBV29-1	TRBJ1-6
CASSLIAGGSYEQYF	TRBD2	TRBV5-1	TRBJ2-7
CASSQEAWKGATEAFF	.	TRBV4-3	TRBJ1-1
CASSYLTANTEAFF	.	TRBV6-5	TRBJ1-1
CASSLDSANSPLHF	.	TRBV12-3/TRBV12-4	TRBJ1-6
CATIPTFANTGELFF	.	TRBV7-9	TRBJ2-2
CAIKQGLSGNTIYF	.	TRBV10-3	TRBJ1-3
CASSLNARGVAGELFF	.	TRBV7-3	TRBJ2-2
CASSLDRLSPYNEQFF	.	TRBV5-1	TRBJ2-1
CSAFDSYSNQPQHF	.	TRBV20-1	TRBJ1-5
CASSLAQGTEAFF	.	TRBV7-8	TRBJ1-1
CASIPGSGRAIGTDTQYF	TRBD2	TRBV7-8	TRBJ2-3
CASSFPADSYEQYF	.	TRBV28	TRBJ2-7
CASSRSSGSTGELFF	.	TRBV5-4	TRBJ2-2
CSVEDPAGVNTEAFF	.	TRBV29-1	TRBJ1-1
CASSATLADTQYF	.	TRBV6-4	TRBJ2-3
CSAPSGRATGEQYF	TRBD2	TRBV20-1	TRBJ2-7
CASSQGQKETQYF	.	TRBV7-3	TRBJ2-5
CSARSGGGAYEQYF	TRBD2	TRBV20-1	TRBJ2-7
CASRRDVTLEKLFF	.	TRBV5-1	TRBJ1-4
CASSFSGRASLEQYF	TRBD2	TRBV2	TRBJ2-7
CASSPRTAFESTSNTEAFF	.	TRBV6-1	TRBJ1-1
CASTFLGQWETQYF	TRBD1	TRBV6-2/TRBV6-3	TRBJ2-5
CSARDRSQGNTGELFF	.	TRBV20-1	TRBJ2-2
CASSFATENYGYTF	.	TRBV12-3/TRBV12-4	TRBJ1-2
CAISEPRTGAYEQYF	.	TRBV10-3	TRBJ2-7
CASSLRGQGKAQYF	TRBD1	TRBV12-3/TRBV12-4	TRBJ2-5
CASSPLVGAMTEAFF	.	TRBV18	TRBJ1-1
CASSLGGREGADTQYF	TRBD2	TRBV7-2	TRBJ2-3
CASSSSGGWKTQYF	TRBD2	TRBV9	TRBJ2-5
CASSCYEGHNTEAFF	.	TRBV6-2/TRBV6-3	TRBJ1-1
CASSRLAGGNEQFF	TRBD2	TRBV6-5	TRBJ2-1
CASSQRAEDEKLFF	.	TRBV5-4	TRBJ1-4
CASSTGWDQPQHF	.	TRBV6-6	TRBJ1-5
CSAPQWGPSSYNEQFF	.	TRBV20-1	TRBJ2-1